The 15 T cell receptor beta chains below were found in one sample sequenced in a study of CD8 T cells in ankylosing spondylitis. In TCRdb, the 5' RACE reads were re-called with MiXCR into one record per CDR3 protein. The sample lists about 540,000 distinct CDR3 sequences; 9.5% to 15% were seen once. These TCRs' antigens remain unknown. Regarding the study as a whole: Several highly homologous variants formed a TCR beta motif that appeared characteristic of ankylosing spondylitis blood.

The sample taken for sequencing was blood, either unsorted or a sorted T cell fraction (not recorded which). The receptors here all came from a male donor with ankylosing spondylitis.

This clonotype has only a few counts. The CDR3 DNA follows: TGTGCCAGCAGCCGGGACAGGGTTACTGGCTACACCTTC. It codes for CASSRDRVTGYTF. The chain is built from TRBV11-2 and TRBJ1-2, with 9 bases lining up with TRBD1. CDR3 size: 13 residues. Germline CDR1 and CDR2: SGHAT and FQNNGV. Trimming cost V 5 bases and J 7 bases; bases outside gene matches: 5.

This clonotype has more than one count but fewer than ten. The gene calls are TRBV7-2 and TRBJ2-2, with a tentative D call TRBD1 (5 bases). The CDR3 totals 17 residues. With 5 bases removed from V and 1 base from J, the gap between germline ends came to 17 bases. The germline V gene has CDR1 SGHTA and CDR2 FQGNSA. CDR3 in DNA: TGTGCCAGCAGCCGCAGGGTGGGATCTCAGAACACCGGGGAGCTGTTTTTT. Translated, it gives CASSRRVGSQNTGELFF.

V is TRBV3-1 and J is TRBJ1-6; D not certain. The CDR3 is 15 residues long. V lost 0 bases and J 7 bases, leaving 10 bases between the germline ends. The V gene's germline CDR1 is LGHDT and CDR2 YNNKEL (reference sequence). The CDR3: CASSQDSGFNSPLHF. The CDR3 DNA follows: TGTGCCAGCAGCCAAGATTCAGGATTCAATTCACCCCTCCACTTT.

This rearrangement joins TRBV4-2 to TRBJ1-2, with TRBD1 matching 9 bases. The CDR3 loop spans 16 amino acids. CDR1 is LGHNA and CDR2 is YNFKEQ in the germline V gene. With 0 bases clipped from V and 3 bases from J, the junction kept 5 bases outside the gene matches. CDR3 sequence (DNA): TGTGCCAGCAGCCAAGATCTGGGGGACAGGGACTATGGCTACACCTTC. This encodes CASSQDLGDRDYGYTF.

V is TRBV20-1 and J is TRBJ2-1; TRBD2 matches 10 bases. The V segment lost 5 bases and the J segment 4 bases; nucleotides outside the gene matches: 5. The CDR3 extends over 14 amino acids. In germline, CDR1 is DFQATT, CDR2 SNEGSKA (reference sequence). CDR3 sequence reads: CSALAGVGYNEQFF. The CDR3 DNA reads as TGCAGTGCTCTAGCGGGAGTGGGTTACAATGAGCAGTTCTTC.

A word on this clonotype: A read error may account for a junction end that differs from germline. The CDR3 loop is CSVRDQGTHNTDTQYF. CDR3 bases: TGCAGTGTTAGAGATCAGGGGACACATAACACAGATACGCAGTATTTT. The rearrangement joins TRBV20-1 to TRBJ2-3; D is possibly TRBD1 (6 bases). CDR3 length: 16 amino acids. From germline, CDR1 is DFQATT and CDR2 SNEGSKA (reference sequence).

This clonotype has a handful of counts. The chain couples TRBV5-1 to TRBJ2-7, with TRBD2 identical over 14 bases. The CDR3 contains 15 residues. The germline gives CDR1 SGHRS, CDR2 YFSETQ. V shed 4 bases and J 7 bases; nucleotides not matched to a gene: 7. The DNA of the CDR3 is TGCGCCAGCAGCCCCGGGACTAGCGGGAGTGGAGAGCAGTACTTC. Translated: CASSPGTSGSGEQYF.

The rearrangement uses TRBV5-1 and TRBJ1-1, with no clear D. Germline V lookup: CDR1 SGHRS, CDR2 YFSETQ. CDR3 length: 14 residues. V gave up 6 bases and J gave up 6 bases, with 18 bases separating them. The CDR3 region is CASNRETGRAEAFF. CDR3 DNA: TGCGCCAGCAACCGTGAGACTGGTAGGGCTGAAGCTTTCTTT. The entire variable domain, with the rest obtained from reference TRBV5-1 and TRBJ1-1, is as follows: KAGVTQTPRYLIKTRGQQVTLSCSPISGHRSVSWYQQTPGQGLQFLFEYFSETQRNKGNFPGRFSGRQFSNSRSEMNVSTLELGDSALYLCASNRETGRAEAFFGQGTRLTVV.

Only a few counts were recorded for this clonotype. The chain links TRBV5-1 to TRBJ2-2; 8 bases are a match to TRBD2. The CDR3 contains 15 residues. Germline CDR1 reads SGHRS; CDR2 reads YFSETQ. The junction had 4 bases not matched to a gene; V was cut back by 4 bases and J by 2 bases. The CDR3 spells CASSRGLVNTGELFF. The CDR3 DNA sequence: TGCGCCAGCAGCCGGGGACTAGTTAACACCGGGGAGCTGTTTTTT.

V is TRBV5-1 and J is TRBJ2-3, with 10 bases that match TRBD2. Germline V lookup: CDR1 SGHRS, CDR2 YFSETQ. Trimming took 2 bases from V and 1 from J; bases not matched to a gene: 10. This CDR3 region has 18 residues. CDR3 DNA: TGCGCCAGCAGCTTACAGCGGGAGGGCCAGGAAGGCACAGATACGCAGTATTTT. Residues: CASSLQREGQEGTDTQYF.

In this sample, this clonotype turned up a few times. This rearrangement joins TRBV7-9 to TRBJ2-7; D ambiguous. This CDR3 is built from 12 residues. Germline V CDR1 and CDR2: SEHNR, FQNEAQ (reference sequence). V lost 2 bases and J 7 bases, leaving 9 bases between the germline ends. In nucleotides, the CDR3 is TGTGCCAGCAGCTTATGGGTGGGTGAGCAGTACTTC. Protein product: CASSLWVGEQYF.

This clonotype was seen more than once but under ten times. The J gene is TRBJ1-5, the V gene TRBV6-1, with no clear D. V shed 4 bases and J shed 7 bases, with 8 bases lying between them. CDR3 length: 12 amino acids. The germline gives CDR1 MNHNS, CDR2 SASEGT. CDR3 sequence: CASSVLDQPQHF. The CDR3 DNA follows: TGTGCCAGCAGTGTACTGGACCAGCCCCAGCATTTT.

The chain has TRBV12-5 and TRBJ2-3; no clear D. The CDR3 consists of 12 residues. Germline V gene lookup returns CDR1 LGHNT and CDR2 FRNRAP. The V gene lost 2 bases and the J gene lost 3 bases, with 3 bases spanning the gap. The CDR3 here is CASGLSTDTQYF. CDR3 nucleotides: TGTGCTAGTGGTTTGTCAACAGATACGCAGTATTTT. Full variable domain (outside the CDR3, taken from reference TRBV12-5 and TRBJ2-3): DARVTQTPRHKVTEMGQEVTMRCQPILGHNTVFWYRQTMMQGLELLAYFRNRAPLDDSGMPKDRFSAEMPDATLATLKIQPSEPRDSAVYFCASGLSTDTQYFGPGTRLTVL.

The table lists this clonotype with a few counts. The CDR3 here is CASSGPSGTGGKETQYF. CDR3 nucleotides: TGCGCCAGCAGTGGACCTAGCGGGACCGGGGGCAAAGAGACCCAGTACTTC. The chain couples TRBV10-2 to TRBJ2-5, with 9 bases matching TRBD2. The germline V gene encodes CDR1 WSHSY and CDR2 SAAADI. V dropped 4 bases and J dropped 3; count of bases not matched to a gene: 12. The CDR3 consists of 17 residues.

This clonotype was recorded many times. This chain links TRBV12-3 or TRBV12-4 with TRBJ2-6; TRBD1 matches at 9 bases. V lost 5 bases to trimming and J lost 0 bases; unmatched junction nucleotides: 11. CDR3 length equals 19 residues. As DNA, the CDR3 is TGTGCCAGCAGTGCCCGGGACAGGGCCCTTCCCTCTGGGGCCAACGTCCTGACTTTC. It specifies CASSARDRALPSGANVLTF.